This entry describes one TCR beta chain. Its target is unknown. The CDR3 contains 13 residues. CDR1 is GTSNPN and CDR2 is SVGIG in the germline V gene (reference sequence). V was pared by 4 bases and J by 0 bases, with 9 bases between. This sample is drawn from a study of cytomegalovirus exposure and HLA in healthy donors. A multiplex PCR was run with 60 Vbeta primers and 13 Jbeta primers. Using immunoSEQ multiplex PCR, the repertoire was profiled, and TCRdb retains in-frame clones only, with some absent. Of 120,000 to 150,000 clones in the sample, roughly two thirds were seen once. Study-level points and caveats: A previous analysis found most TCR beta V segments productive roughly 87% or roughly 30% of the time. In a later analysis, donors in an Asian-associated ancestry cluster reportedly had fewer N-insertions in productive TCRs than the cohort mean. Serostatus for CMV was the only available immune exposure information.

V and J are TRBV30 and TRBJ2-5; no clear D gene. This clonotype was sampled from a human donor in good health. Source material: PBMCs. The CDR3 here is CAWTGQYQETQYF. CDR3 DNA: TGTGCCTGGACTGGGCAGTACCAAGAGACCCAGTACTTC.